The 15 T cell receptor beta chains below were found in one sample sequenced in a study of T cells after yellow fever vaccination. Via MiXCR, TCRdb re-called the 5' RACE reads, giving one row per CDR3 protein. The table has about 220,000 distinct CDR3 sequences, roughly 3% seen once. Sequencing used CD4+ T cells sorted from PBMCs, obtained 10 days after the yellow fever booster vaccination. These TCRs come from a man younger than 35 who received the YFV17D yellow fever vaccine.

In its sample, this clonotype was seen many times. The chain uses TRBV28 and TRBJ2-1, with 11 bases matching TRBD2. V shed 5 bases, J shed 1 base, and the junction held 4 bases outside the gene matches. This CDR3 has 16 amino acids. Germline CDR1 reads MDHEN; CDR2 reads SYDVKM. Here the CDR3 DNA reads TGTGCCAGCAGTCCTAGCGGGGGGCCGTCCTACAATGAGCAGTTCTTC. Protein product: CASSPSGGPSYNEQFF.

This clonotype occurred a few times. The gene calls are TRBV6-5 and TRBJ2-1, with D tentatively TRBD2 (6 bases). The CDR3 loop spans 20 amino acids. Looked up from germline, CDR1 is MNHEY and CDR2 is SVGAGI. Deletions cut 0 bases from V and 2 bases from J, with 23 bases between. The CDR3 DNA is TGTGCCAGCAGTTACTCTATCGGGGCGAGTCGGGGGATAACCTACAATGAGCAGTTCTTC. Translated, it gives CASSYSIGASRGITYNEQFF.

This clonotype came up many times. The rearrangement uses TRBV7-2 and TRBJ2-5; 7 bases match TRBD1. The CDR3 is 14 residues long. Germline-derived CDR1 and CDR2 are SGHTA and FQGNSA. V trimming: 3 bases; J trimming: 0 bases; junction bases outside the gene matches: 1. The DNA of the CDR3 is TGTGCCAGCAGCTTGACAGGGAACCAAGAGACCCAGTACTTC. Protein product: CASSLTGNQETQYF.

This clonotype was picked up a small number of times. V usage is TRBV19 and J usage is TRBJ1-4; D call uncertain. V was pared by 5 bases and J by 0 bases, with 16 bases between. Looked up from germline, CDR1 is LNHDA and CDR2 is SQIVND (reference sequence). The CDR3 contains 17 residues. DNA of the CDR3: TGTGCCAGTAGTTCAAGAAAAGTTTTTGCAACTAATGAAAAACTGTTTTTT. Its translation: CASSSRKVFATNEKLFF.

Many counts were recorded for this clonotype. This chain uses TRBV5-4 with TRBJ2-1; no clear D gene. The CDR3 sequence is 11 residues long. The ends were cut back, 1 base at V and 10 bases at J, with 6 bases in the middle. Germline CDR1 and CDR2: SGHNT and YYREEE (reference sequence). This CDR3 reads CASSLFEEQFF. The CDR3 nucleotides read TGTGCCAGCAGCTTGTTTGAGGAGCAGTTCTTC.

This clonotype was recorded many times. This rearrangement joins TRBV5-5 to TRBJ2-1; 9 bases match TRBD2. There are 13 residues in the CDR3. CDR1 and CDR2 (germline): SGHKS, YYEKEE (reference sequence). J was trimmed by 15 bases and V by 0 bases; bases with no gene match: 7. In DNA form, the CDR3 reads TGTGCCAGCAGCTTGGGGACTAGCGAGGTGTCGTTCTTC. Residues: CASSLGTSEVSFF.

The table lists this clonotype with many counts. The chain links TRBV24-1 to TRBJ1-1; D is unclear. The CDR3 is made up of 12 amino acids. Between the trimmed V and J ends, which lost 7 bases and 4 bases, there was a span of 9 bases. CDR1 is KGHDR, CDR2 SFDVKD, per germline. CDR3 in amino acids: CATRSIFTEAFF. DNA for the CDR3: TGTGCCACCAGAAGTATTTTCACTGAAGCTTTCTTT.

The sample holds many counts of this clonotype. This sequence joins TRBV21-1 and TRBJ2-2. TRBV21-1 is listed as a pseudogene. CDR3 length equals 11 residues. CDR3: CASRSSGELFF. The CDR3 bases are TGTGCCAGCAGGTCGAGCGGGGAGCTGTTTTTT.

This clonotype has at least ten counts. The chain has TRBV5-6 and TRBJ1-2; weak D call: TRBD1 (5 bases). The CDR3 contains 14 residues. Trimming removed 6 bases from V and 3 bases from J, with 15 bases in between. Germline V gives CDR1 SGHDT, CDR2 YYEEEE. CDR3 bases: TGTGCCAGCACTTCCAGAGACAGATACTATGGCTACACCTTC. Its translation is CASTSRDRYYGYTF.

The table lists this clonotype with many counts. The V and J genes are TRBV10-3 and TRBJ2-1; D possibly corresponds to TRBD1 (5 bases). V dropped 2 bases and J dropped 5 bases, with 16 bases sitting between them. Germline CDR1 and CDR2: ENHRY and SYGVKD. This CDR3 is built from 16 residues. The DNA for the CDR3 is TGTGCCATCAGTGAGCCTGGCCTTGGGGCCGACAATGAGCAGTTCTTC. Its translation: CAISEPGLGADNEQFF.

There are many counts of this clonotype. The chain recombines TRBV7-9 with TRBJ1-1; D is uncertain. Germline CDR1 and CDR2: SEHNR and FQNEAQ (reference sequence). This CDR3 spans 12 amino acids. V gave up 3 bases and J gave up 12 bases, with 14 bases separating them. CDR3 amino acids: CASSLPGGKPFF. In DNA, the CDR3 is TGTGCCAGCAGCTTGCCTGGTGGCAAGCCTTTCTTT.

This clonotype was counted at least ten times. The chain has TRBV6-2 or TRBV6-3 and TRBJ2-1; D is possibly TRBD1 (6 bases). The CDR3 consists of 16 residues. Germline V gene sequence: CDR1 MNHEY, CDR2 SVGEGT. V was pared by 5 bases and J by 1 base, with 15 bases between. This CDR3 reads CASSNRDRGSYNEQFF. The CDR3, as DNA: TGTGCCAGCAGTAACAGGGACCGAGGGTCCTACAATGAGCAGTTCTTC.

This clonotype was counted between two and nine times. The V and J genes are TRBV6-2 or TRBV6-3 and TRBJ2-7; D is uncertain. This CDR3 is built from 11 residues. V was pared by 2 bases and J by 6 bases, with 5 bases between. The V gene's germline CDR1 is MNHEY and CDR2 SVGEGT. The CDR3 nucleotides read TGTGCCAGCAGTTACCTCAGCGAGCAGTACTTC. Translated: CASSYLSEQYF.

This clonotype was seen repeatedly, ten times or more. The chain carries TRBV4-1 and TRBJ2-3; D unresolved. Germline CDR1 reads MGHRA; CDR2 reads YSYEKL. CDR3 length: 16 residues. V was shortened by 1 base and J by 2 bases, with 13 bases between the two germline ends. The CDR3 DNA reads as TGCGCCAGCAGCCAAGCGTCTAGTATTTCCACAGATACGCAGTATTTT. Translation: CASSQASSISTDTQYF.

This clonotype was recorded many times. The chain links TRBV7-2 to TRBJ2-1; either TRBD1 or TRBD2 may supply D (6 bases each). CDR1 SGHTA and CDR2 FQGNSA come from the germline V gene. The CDR3 contains 13 residues. The germline V and J ends were trimmed by 4 bases and 10 bases, with 14 bases remaining between them. The CDR3 sequence: CASSSTRGVEQFF. Here the CDR3 DNA reads TGTGCCAGCAGCTCTACTAGGGGGGTGGAGCAGTTCTTC.